A single sample is the source of the 18 T cell receptor beta chains below, sequenced in a study of T cells in localized non-small cell lung cancer (dated by TCRdb to between 2020 and 2021). Libraries were constructed by the immunoSEQ multiplex PCR assay. Drawn from immuneACCESS, this table holds only the in-frame rearrangements with V and J called that TCRdb kept. Clones are partly lost; checked studies trace under half to an unresolved V gene and leave the rest unexplained. The sample table contains about 2,600 clones; only one count was recorded for 20% to 30% of them. Jointly, the top ten make up roughly a tenth of the sample. The sequencing here drew on normal lung tissue next to the tumor, taken before any cancer treatment. These receptors all come from a man aged 35 to 69 with stage II lung adenocarcinoma.

This chain connects TRBV29-1 to TRBJ1-2, with a tentative D call TRBD1 (6 bases). The CDR3 contains 12 residues. In germline, CDR1 is SQVTM, CDR2 ANQGSEA. V was clipped by 7 bases and J by 4 bases, with 13 bases between them. For the CDR3, the DNA is TGCAGCGCCGAGGGGGTAGGCTATGGCTACACCTTC. Translation gives CSAEGVGYGYTF.

In its sample, this clone was seen a few times. This CDR3 reads CASLVPGHMNTEAFF. The CDR3 DNA reads TGTGCCAGCTTAGTTCCGGGACATATGAACACTGAAGCTTTCTTT. V is TRBV6-8 and J is TRBJ1-1; D possibly corresponds to TRBD1 (6 bases). The CDR3 loop spans 15 amino acids. Trimming removed 8 bases from V and 0 bases from J, with 16 bases in between. The germline V gene encodes CDR1 MNHGY and CDR2 SAAAGT.

This clone has only a few counts. The genes are TRBV9 and TRBJ1-5; 9 bases align to TRBD1. This CDR3 contains 14 residues. The V segment lost 5 bases and the J segment 5 bases; nucleotides outside the gene matches: 5. Germline assignment: CDR1 SGDLS and CDR2 YYNGEE. The CDR3 nucleotides read TGTGCCAGCAGTCTTGACAGGGGGTATCAGCCCCAGCATTTT. Translated: CASSLDRGYQPQHF.

The chain carries TRBV6-8 and TRBJ1-6; 7 bases align to TRBD1. CDR3 length: 16 residues. In germline, CDR1 is MNHGY, CDR2 SAAAGT. Trimming removed 6 bases from V and 1 base from J; junction bases left unmatched: 6. The CDR3 coding sequence is TGTGCCAGCAGGCAAGGGGGCGGTTCCTATAATTCACCCCTCCACTTT. Residues: CASRQGGGSYNSPLHF.

This clone appeared a few times. V is TRBV9 and J is TRBJ2-7, with 10 bases matching TRBD1. The CDR3 covers 16 residues. Germline-derived CDR1 and CDR2 are SGDLS and YYNGEE. V was pared by 4 bases and J by 0 bases, with 7 bases of the junction left unmatched. The CDR3: CASSQHRDRGSYEQYF. Written as DNA, the CDR3 is TGTGCCAGCAGCCAACACCGGGACAGGGGCTCCTACGAGCAGTACTTC.

The chain uses TRBV5-1 and TRBJ2-7; TRBD2 aligns across 10 bases. CDR3 size: 16 residues. J was trimmed by 5 bases and V by 0 bases; bases with no gene match: 8. The V gene's germline CDR1 is SGHRS and CDR2 YFSETQ. CDR3 sequence (DNA): TGCGCCAGCAGCTTGGAAGTAGCGGGGGGATCCGACGAGCAGTACTTC. It translates to CASSLEVAGGSDEQYF.

This clone was picked up a small number of times. The chain couples TRBV6-8 to TRBJ2-4; 8 bases are shared with TRBD1. With 5 bases clipped from V and 1 base from J, the junction kept 7 bases outside the gene matches. The CDR3 runs 16 residues. Germline CDR1 is MNHGY and CDR2 is SAAAGT. For the CDR3, the DNA is TGTGCCAGCAGTGCACCCCAGGGGGCGGCCAAAAACATTCAGTACTTC. It yields the protein CASSAPQGAAKNIQYF.

This clone is judged medium-sized (0.01 to 0.1%). The chain couples TRBV11-3 to TRBJ2-1; TRBD1 matches 7 bases. Germline assignment: CDR1 SGHNT and CDR2 YENEEA. The V segment lost 0 bases and the J segment 5 bases; nucleotides outside the gene matches: 4. CDR3 length: 15 amino acids. DNA of the CDR3: TGTGCCAGCAGCTTAGATCCGGGACAGAACAATGAGCAGTTCTTC. Its protein is CASSLDPGQNNEQFF.

By share of the sample, this clone is medium-sized. V gene TRBV6-8 combines with J gene TRBJ1-5; 7 nucleotides line up with TRBD1. Germline CDR1 and CDR2: MNHGY and SAAAGT. The CDR3 consists of 15 residues. Germline trimming cut 6 bases from V and 0 bases from J; bases unmatched to any gene: 5. CDR3 nucleotides: TGTGCCAGCAGGGGGACAGCAAATAGCAATCAGCCCCAGCATTTT. Translated, it gives CASRGTANSNQPQHF.

The V call is TRBV11-3, the J call TRBJ2-1; D is possibly TRBD2 (6 bases). The V gene's germline CDR1 is SGHNT and CDR2 YENEEA. V lost 4 bases and J lost 8, with 18 bases in between. The CDR3 sequence is 15 residues long. CDR3 protein: CASSSWDSLGYEQFF. CDR3 in DNA: TGTGCCAGCAGCTCGTGGGACTCGCTGGGCTATGAGCAGTTCTTC.

This clone is medium-sized by share. The chain couples TRBV6-8 to TRBJ2-1; 9 nucleotides match TRBD2. V lost 2 bases, J lost 1 base, and 3 bases stayed unmatched. The CDR3 contains 16 residues. Germline loops: CDR1 MNHGY, CDR2 SAAAGT. The CDR3 loop reads CASSYGAGGSYNEQFF. As DNA, the CDR3 is TGTGCCAGCAGTTACGGAGCGGGGGGATCCTACAATGAGCAGTTCTTC.

V is TRBV5-1 and J is TRBJ2-1, with 10 bases aligning to TRBD1. The germline CDR1 and CDR2 sequences are SGHRS and YFSETQ. V dropped 4 bases and J dropped 4; count of bases not matched to a gene: 8. The CDR3 is made up of 16 amino acids. CDR3 loop: CASSPGMDRGYNEQFF. For the CDR3, the DNA is TGCGCCAGCAGCCCCGGAATGGACAGGGGGTACAATGAGCAGTTCTTC. Full variable domain (rest looked up from reference TRBV5-1 and TRBJ2-1): KAGVTQTPRYLIKTRGQQVTLSCSPISGHRSVSWYQQTPGQGLQFLFEYFSETQRNKGNFPGRFSGRQFSNSRSEMNVSTLELGDSALYLCASSPGMDRGYNEQFFGPGTRLTVL.

The V call is TRBV9, the J call TRBJ1-1, with TRBD1 identical over 7 bases. The CDR3 runs to 15 residues. The trim removed 3 bases at V and 5 bases at J, leaving 10 bases unmatched. Germline assignment: CDR1 SGDLS and CDR2 YYNGEE. Written as DNA, the CDR3 is TGTGCCAGCAGCGCCGAACAGGGGAAGAATACTGAAGCTTTCTTT. Its protein product is CASSAEQGKNTEAFF.

The V call is TRBV10-2, the J call TRBJ1-1, with TRBD1 identical over 7 bases. The germline V gene has CDR1 WSHSY and CDR2 SAAADI. This CDR3 has 14 amino acids. Trimming cost V 1 base and J 11 bases; bases outside gene matches: 10. CDR3 DNA sequence: TGCGCCAGCAGTGAGTTAGGGGGCAGGGCTACGGCTTTCTTT. This translates into CASSELGGRATAFF.

This clone showed up just a few times. V is TRBV11-3 and J is TRBJ1-2; 8 nucleotides align to TRBD1. Germline V lookup: CDR1 SGHNT, CDR2 YENEEA. V trimming: 4 bases; J trimming: 0 bases; junction bases outside the gene matches: 4. There are 15 residues in the CDR3. CDR3 nucleotides: TGTGCCAGCAGCTCGCTACAGGGGGCTAACTATGGCTACACCTTC. Encoded protein: CASSSLQGANYGYTF.

This clone was counted only a few times. In DNA, the CDR3 is TGTGCCAGCAGCTTAGAGGCGGGCTCACCCCTCCACTTT. It yields the protein CASSLEAGSPLHF. The genes are TRBV7-1 and TRBJ1-6; D call uncertain. TRBV7-1 is an ORF; its function is uncertain. The V end was cut by 4 bases, the J end by 10 bases, with 11 bases between. This CDR3 has 13 residues.

This clone is labeled as medium-sized. The V and J genes are TRBV11-3 and TRBJ1-1; possible D gene TRBD1, 6 bases. Germline V gene data show CDR1 as SGHNT and CDR2 as YENEEA. Trimming cost V 3 bases and J 1 base, with 9 bases left between them. The CDR3 is 14 residues long. Here the CDR3 DNA reads TGTGCCAGCAGCTTCAGAGGGGGGAACACTGAAGCTTTCTTT. It is translated as CASSFRGGNTEAFF.

This chain connects TRBV5-1 to TRBJ2-1, with unresolved D. Trimming took off 4 bases at V and 0 bases at J, with 8 bases between the two ends. Per germline, CDR1 SGHRS and CDR2 YFSETQ. CDR3 length: 14 residues. The CDR3 DNA is TGCGCCAGCAGCATCCAGGACTCCTACAATGAGCAGTTCTTC. Protein product: CASSIQDSYNEQFF.